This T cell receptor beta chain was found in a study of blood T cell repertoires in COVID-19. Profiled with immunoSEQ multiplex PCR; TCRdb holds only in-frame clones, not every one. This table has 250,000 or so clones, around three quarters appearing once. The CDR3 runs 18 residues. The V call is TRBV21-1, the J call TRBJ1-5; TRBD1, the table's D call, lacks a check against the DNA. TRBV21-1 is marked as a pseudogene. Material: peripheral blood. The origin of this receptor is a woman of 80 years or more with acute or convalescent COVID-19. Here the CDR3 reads CASSKVNKDRERNQPQHF. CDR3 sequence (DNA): TGTGCCAGCAGCAAAGTGAACAAAGACAGGGAAAGGAATCAGCCCCAGCATTTT.